Shown below are 9 T cell receptor beta chains from a single sample sequenced in a study of blood T cell repertoires in COVID-19. Assay: immunoSEQ multiplex PCR; the TCRdb copy retains only in-frame clones and omits some. The sample shows under 170,000 clones, approximately 88% of them seen only once. Sequenced material: peripheral blood. All receptors come from a man in his 70s with acute or convalescent COVID-19.

This clone was seen just once. The rearrangement joins TRBV7-9 to TRBJ1-1, with D tentatively TRBD1 (5 bases). This CDR3 region has 12 residues. In germline, CDR1 is SEHNR, CDR2 FQNEAQ (reference sequence). The germline V and J ends were trimmed by 4 bases and 11 bases, with 14 bases remaining between them. The CDR3 nucleotides are TGTGCCAGCAGCTCTACCGGGGGGAGGGCTTTCTTT. This sequence encodes CASSSTGGRAFF.

This rearrangement joins TRBV5-1 to TRBJ2-5, with D uncertain. V gave up 3 bases and J gave up 4 bases, with 13 bases separating them. CDR3 length equals 14 residues. Germline V lookup: CDR1 SGHRS, CDR2 YFSETQ. CDR3 DNA: TGCGCCAGCAGCTGGCTCCTAGGCGGAGAGACCCAGTACTTC. It translates to CASSWLLGGETQYF.

The chain couples TRBV9 to TRBJ2-5, with 8 bases that match TRBD2. V shed 3 bases and J 5 bases; nucleotides not matched to a gene: 9. Germline V lookup: CDR1 SGDLS, CDR2 YYNGEE. The CDR3 runs 15 residues. The DNA of the CDR3 is TGTGCCAGCAGCGCTACTAGCGGCGGGCGGGAGACCCAGTACTTC. This codes for CASSATSGGRETQYF.

V is TRBV6-5 and J is TRBJ1-5; D not resolved. The V gene's germline CDR1 is MNHEY and CDR2 SVGAGI. CDR3 length: 13 residues. Trimming took off 7 bases at V and 4 bases at J, with 11 bases between the two ends. CDR3 DNA: TGTGCCAGCAAAGGAGAGGTGAATCAGCCCCAGCATTTT. This codes for CASKGEVNQPQHF.

The rearrangement uses TRBV19 and TRBJ2-1; 7 nucleotides align to TRBD2. In germline, CDR1 is LNHDA, CDR2 SQIVND (reference sequence). There are 15 residues in the CDR3. The trim removed 10 bases at V and 4 bases at J, leaving 13 bases unmatched. The CDR3 here is CATAWGGSNYNEQFF. CDR3 DNA sequence: TGTGCCACCGCATGGGGCGGGAGCAATTACAATGAGCAGTTCTTC.

V is TRBV24-1 and J is TRBJ2-2; D gene unclear. Looked up from germline, CDR1 is KGHDR and CDR2 is SFDVKD. The CDR3 runs 13 residues. V lost 7 bases and J 1 base, leaving 6 bases between the germline ends. The CDR3 is CATRKQNTGELFF. The CDR3 DNA follows: TGTGCCACCAGGAAACAGAACACCGGGGAGCTGTTTTTT.

The rearrangement uses TRBV25-1 and TRBJ1-3, with unresolved D. Germline V gene sequence: CDR1 MGHDK, CDR2 SYGVNS. The CDR3 is 15 residues long. Trimming removed 5 bases from V and 0 bases from J, with 11 bases in between. The CDR3 region has the DNA TGTGCCAGCAGTCTCACCGCGATCTCTGGAAACACCATATATTTT. Its protein product is CASSLTAISGNTIYF.

In its sample, this clone is medium-sized. V and J are TRBV6-6 and TRBJ2-7; tentative D call: TRBD2 (6 bases). Looked up from germline, CDR1 is MNHNY and CDR2 is SVGAGI (reference sequence). This CDR3 is 12 amino acids long. Trimming stripped 10 bases from V and 6 bases from J, with 16 bases between. The CDR3 region is CATWRDSGEQYF. The CDR3 DNA sequence: TGTGCCACCTGGAGGGATTCCGGCGAGCAGTACTTC.

The V and J genes are TRBV2 and TRBJ1-5, with TRBD1 matching 7 bases. Germline values: CDR1 SNHLY, CDR2 FYNNEI. Germline trimming cut 5 bases from V and 2 bases from J; bases unmatched to any gene: 6. CDR3 length: 15 residues. The CDR3 bases are TGTGCCAGCAGTCCGGACAGGTACGGCAATCAGCCCCAGCATTTT. The encoded protein is CASSPDRYGNQPQHF.